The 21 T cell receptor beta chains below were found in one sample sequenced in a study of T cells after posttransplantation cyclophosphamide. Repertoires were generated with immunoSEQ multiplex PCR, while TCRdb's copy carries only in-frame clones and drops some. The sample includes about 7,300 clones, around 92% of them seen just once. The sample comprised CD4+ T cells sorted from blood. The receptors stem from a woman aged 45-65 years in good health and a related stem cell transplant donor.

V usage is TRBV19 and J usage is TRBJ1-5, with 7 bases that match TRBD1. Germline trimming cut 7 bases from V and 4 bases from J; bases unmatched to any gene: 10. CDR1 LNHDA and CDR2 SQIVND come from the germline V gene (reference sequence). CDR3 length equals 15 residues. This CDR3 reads CASTRQGPMNQPQHF. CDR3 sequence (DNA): TGTGCCAGTACCAGACAGGGCCCCATGAATCAGCCCCAGCATTTT. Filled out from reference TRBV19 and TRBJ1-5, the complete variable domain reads DGGITQSPKYLFRKEGQNVTLSCEQNLNHDAMYWYRQDPGQGLRLIYYSQIVNDFQKGDIAEGYSVSREKKESFPLTVTSAQKNPTAFYLCASTRQGPMNQPQHFGDGTRLSIL.

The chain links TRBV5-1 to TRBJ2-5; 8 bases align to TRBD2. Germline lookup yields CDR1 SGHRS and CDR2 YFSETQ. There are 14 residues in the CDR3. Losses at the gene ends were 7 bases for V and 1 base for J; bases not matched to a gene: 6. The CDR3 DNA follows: TGCGCCAGCGCTTCTAGCGGGTTCCAAGAGACCCAGTACTTC. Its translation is CASASSGFQETQYF. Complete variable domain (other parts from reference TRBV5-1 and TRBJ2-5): KAGVTQTPRYLIKTRGQQVTLSCSPISGHRSVSWYQQTPGQGLQFLFEYFSETQRNKGNFPGRFSGRQFSNSRSEMNVSTLELGDSALYLCASASSGFQETQYFGPGTRLLVL.

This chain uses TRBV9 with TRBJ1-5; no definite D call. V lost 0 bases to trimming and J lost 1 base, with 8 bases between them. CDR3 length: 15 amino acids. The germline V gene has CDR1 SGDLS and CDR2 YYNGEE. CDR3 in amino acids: CASSVGVESNQPQHF. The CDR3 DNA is TGTGCCAGCAGCGTAGGAGTAGAGAGCAATCAGCCCCAGCATTTT. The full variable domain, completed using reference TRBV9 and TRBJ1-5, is DSGVTQTPKHLITATGQRVTLRCSPRSGDLSVYWYQQSLDQGLQFLIQYYNGEERAKGNILERFSAQQFPDLHSELNLSSLELGDSALYFCASSVGVESNQPQHFGDGTRLSIL.

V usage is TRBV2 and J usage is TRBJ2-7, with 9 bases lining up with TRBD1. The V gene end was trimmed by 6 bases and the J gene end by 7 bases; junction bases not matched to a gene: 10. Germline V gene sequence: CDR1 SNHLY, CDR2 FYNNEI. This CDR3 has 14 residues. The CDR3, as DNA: TGTGCCAGCAGGGCGGGACAGGGCTTTGGGGAGCAGTACTTC. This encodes CASRAGQGFGEQYF. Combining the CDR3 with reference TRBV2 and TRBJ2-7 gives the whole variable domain EPEVTQTPSHQVTQMGQEVILRCVPISNHLYFYWYRQILGQKVEFLVSFYNNEISEKSEIFDDQFSVERPDGSNFTLKIRSTKLEDSAMYFCASRAGQGFGEQYFGPGTRLTVT.

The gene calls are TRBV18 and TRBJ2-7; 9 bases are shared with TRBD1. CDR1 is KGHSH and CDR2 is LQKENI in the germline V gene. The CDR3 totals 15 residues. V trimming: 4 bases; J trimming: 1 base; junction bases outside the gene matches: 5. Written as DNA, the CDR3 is TGTGCCAGCTCACACCGACAGGGGGAATCCTACGAGCAGTACTTC. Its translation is CASSHRQGESYEQYF.

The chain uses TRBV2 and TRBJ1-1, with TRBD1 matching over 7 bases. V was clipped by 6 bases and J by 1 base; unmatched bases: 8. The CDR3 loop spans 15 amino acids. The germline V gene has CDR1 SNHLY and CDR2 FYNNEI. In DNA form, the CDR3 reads TGTGCCAGCAGACGAGTGCGGACAGGGAACACTGAAGCTTTCTTT. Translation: CASRRVRTGNTEAFF.

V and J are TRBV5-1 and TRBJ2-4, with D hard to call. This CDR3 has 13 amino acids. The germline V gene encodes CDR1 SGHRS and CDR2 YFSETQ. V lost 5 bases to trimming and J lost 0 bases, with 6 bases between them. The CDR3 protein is CASSPGAKNIQYF. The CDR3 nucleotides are TGCGCCAGCAGTCCGGGAGCCAAAAACATTCAGTACTTC. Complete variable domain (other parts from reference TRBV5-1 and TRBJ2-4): KAGVTQTPRYLIKTRGQQVTLSCSPISGHRSVSWYQQTPGQGLQFLFEYFSETQRNKGNFPGRFSGRQFSNSRSEMNVSTLELGDSALYLCASSPGAKNIQYFGAGTRLSVL.

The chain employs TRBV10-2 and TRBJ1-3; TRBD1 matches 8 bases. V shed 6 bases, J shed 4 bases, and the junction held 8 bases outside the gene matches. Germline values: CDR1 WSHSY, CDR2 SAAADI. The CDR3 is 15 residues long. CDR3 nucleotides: TGCGCCAGCAGGACAGGGGCTTTAGGAGGAAACACCATATATTTT. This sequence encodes CASRTGALGGNTIYF.

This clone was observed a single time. This chain's CDR3 is CSVEGQGLNYGYTF. The CDR3 DNA is TGCAGCGTTGAAGGGCAGGGATTGAACTATGGCTACACCTTC. The chain couples TRBV29-1 to TRBJ1-2; the D gene is possibly TRBD1 (5 bases). The V gene lost 1 base and the J gene lost 2 bases, with 11 bases spanning the gap. CDR1 SQVTM and CDR2 ANQGSEA come from the germline V gene. The CDR3 sequence is 14 residues long.

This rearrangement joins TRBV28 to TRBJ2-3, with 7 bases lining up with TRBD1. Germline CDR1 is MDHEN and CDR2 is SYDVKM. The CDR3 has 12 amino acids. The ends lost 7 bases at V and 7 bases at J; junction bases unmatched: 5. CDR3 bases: TGTGCCAGCACTCCCAGGGGGTATACGCAGTATTTT. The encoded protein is CASTPRGYTQYF.

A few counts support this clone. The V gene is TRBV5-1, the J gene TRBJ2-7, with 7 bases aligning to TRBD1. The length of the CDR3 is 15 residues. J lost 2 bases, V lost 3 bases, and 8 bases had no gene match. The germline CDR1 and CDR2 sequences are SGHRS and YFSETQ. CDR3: CASSSGDGTAYEQYF. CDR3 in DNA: TGCGCCAGCAGCTCAGGAGACGGGACAGCCTACGAGCAGTACTTC.

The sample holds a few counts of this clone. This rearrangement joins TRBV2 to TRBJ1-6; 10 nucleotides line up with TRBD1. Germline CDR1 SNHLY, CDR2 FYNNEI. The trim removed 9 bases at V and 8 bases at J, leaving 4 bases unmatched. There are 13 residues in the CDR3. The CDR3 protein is CARSGQGDSPLHF. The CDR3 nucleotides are TGTGCCAGATCCGGACAGGGGGATTCACCCCTCCACTTT.

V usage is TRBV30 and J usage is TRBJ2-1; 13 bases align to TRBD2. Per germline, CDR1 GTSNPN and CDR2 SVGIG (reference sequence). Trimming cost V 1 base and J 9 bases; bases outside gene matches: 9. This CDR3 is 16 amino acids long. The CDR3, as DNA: TGTGCCTGGAGTGAAAGCCGGACTAGCGGGAGAAGTGAGCAGTTCTTC. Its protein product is CAWSESRTSGRSEQFF.

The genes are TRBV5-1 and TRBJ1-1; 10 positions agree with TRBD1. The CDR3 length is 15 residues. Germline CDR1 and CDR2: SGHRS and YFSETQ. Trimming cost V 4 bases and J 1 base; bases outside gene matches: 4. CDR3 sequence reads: CASSPRTGGNTEAFF. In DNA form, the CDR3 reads TGCGCCAGCAGCCCTAGGACAGGGGGGAACACTGAAGCTTTCTTT.

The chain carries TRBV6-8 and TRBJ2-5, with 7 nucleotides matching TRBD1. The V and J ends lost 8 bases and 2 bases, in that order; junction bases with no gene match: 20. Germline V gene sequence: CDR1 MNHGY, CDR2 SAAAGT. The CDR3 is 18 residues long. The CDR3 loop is CASPGGRGDQARQETQYF. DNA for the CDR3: TGTGCCAGCCCAGGGGGAAGAGGGGACCAAGCGAGGCAAGAGACCCAGTACTTC.

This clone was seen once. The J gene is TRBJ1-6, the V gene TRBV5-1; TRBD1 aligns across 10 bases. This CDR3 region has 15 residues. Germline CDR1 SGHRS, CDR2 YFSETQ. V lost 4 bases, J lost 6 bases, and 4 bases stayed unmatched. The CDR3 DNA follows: TGCGCCAGCAGCCCGGACAGGGGGTTTAATTCACCCCTCCACTTT. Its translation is CASSPDRGFNSPLHF.

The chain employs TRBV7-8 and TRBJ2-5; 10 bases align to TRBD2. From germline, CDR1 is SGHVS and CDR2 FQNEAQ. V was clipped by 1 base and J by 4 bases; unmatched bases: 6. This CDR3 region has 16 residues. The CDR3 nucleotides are TGTGCCAGCAGCTTAGAAGCGGGGGGGCCTGGAGAGACCCAGTACTTC. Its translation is CASSLEAGGPGETQYF.

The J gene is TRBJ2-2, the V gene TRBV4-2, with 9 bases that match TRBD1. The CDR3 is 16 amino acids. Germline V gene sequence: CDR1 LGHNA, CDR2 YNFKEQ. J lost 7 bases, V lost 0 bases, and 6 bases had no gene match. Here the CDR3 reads CASSQERGQGNGELFF. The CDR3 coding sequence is TGTGCCAGCAGCCAAGAACGAGGACAGGGGAACGGGGAGCTGTTTTTT.

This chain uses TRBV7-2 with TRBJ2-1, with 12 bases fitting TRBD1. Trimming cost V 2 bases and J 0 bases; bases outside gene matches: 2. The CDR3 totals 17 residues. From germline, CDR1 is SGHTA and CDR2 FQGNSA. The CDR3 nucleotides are TGTGCCAGCAGCTTACGGGACAGGGGGCGCTCCTACAATGAGCAGTTCTTC. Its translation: CASSLRDRGRSYNEQFF. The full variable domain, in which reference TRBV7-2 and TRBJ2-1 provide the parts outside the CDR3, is GAGVSQSPSNKVTEKGKDVELRCDPISGHTALYWYRQSLGQGLEFLIYFQGNSAPDKSGLPSDRFSAERTGGSVSTLTIQRTQQEDSAVYLCASSLRDRGRSYNEQFFGPGTRLTVL.

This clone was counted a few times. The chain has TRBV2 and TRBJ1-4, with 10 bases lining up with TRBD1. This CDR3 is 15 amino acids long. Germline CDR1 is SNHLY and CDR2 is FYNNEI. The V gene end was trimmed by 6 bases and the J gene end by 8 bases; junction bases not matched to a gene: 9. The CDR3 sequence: CASSVTGGRGEKLFF. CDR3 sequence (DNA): TGTGCCAGCAGCGTGACAGGGGGCAGGGGGGAAAAACTGTTTTTT. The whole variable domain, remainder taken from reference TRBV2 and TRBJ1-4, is EPEVTQTPSHQVTQMGQEVILRCVPISNHLYFYWYRQILGQKVEFLVSFYNNEISEKSEIFDDQFSVERPDGSNFTLKIRSTKLEDSAMYFCASSVTGGRGEKLFFGSGTQLSVL.

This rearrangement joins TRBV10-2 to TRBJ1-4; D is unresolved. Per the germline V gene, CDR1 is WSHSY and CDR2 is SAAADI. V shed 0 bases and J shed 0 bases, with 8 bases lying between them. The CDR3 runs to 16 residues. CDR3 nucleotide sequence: TGCGCCAGCAGTGAGTCAGCGGAAGCAACTAATGAAAAACTGTTTTTT. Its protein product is CASSESAEATNEKLFF.